A selection of T cell receptor beta chains follows, all from one sample in a study of shared clonotypes between healthy human individuals. TCRdb's table, derived via immunoSEQ multiplex PCR, lists solely in-frame clones and lacks some. The sample holds more than 550,000 clones, roughly 94% seen once. Sequencing was carried out using naive CD8+ T cells sorted from blood. The receptors originated from a man between 25 and 39 years old in good health. Both conserved end residues are part of each CDR3. Each record gives: clone size, D gene, V gene, J gene, CDR3 protein, CDR3 DNA. A D gene is named only where the DNA matches it firmly. Expanded clones are given a class, and other clones once, few, many or no size at all.

>NA|NA|TRBV4-1|TRBJ2-7
CASSQGWGDKYEQYF
TGCGCCAGCAGCCAAGGTTGGGGAGATAAATACGAGCAGTACTTC
>NA|TRBD2|TRBV2|TRBJ2-7
CASNGVRLAEISYEQYF
TGTGCCAGCAACGGGGTGAGACTAGCGGAAATTTCCTACGAGCAGTACTTC
>NA|NA|TRBV25-1|TRBJ2-7
CASSVVVSAEQYF
TGTGCCAGCTCTGTGGTGGTATCTGCCGAGCAGTACTTC
>NA|TRBD2|TRBV28|TRBJ2-7
CASRPTAGISGTSGPTYEQYF
TGTGCCAGCAGGCCCACCGCAGGGATCTCCGGGACTAGCGGGCCCACCTACGAGCAGTACTTC
>NA|NA|TRBV29-1|TRBJ2-3
CSVETLTGTDTQYF
TGCAGCGTTGAAACCCTGACCGGCACAGATACGCAGTATTTT
>NA|TRBD2|TRBV6-6|TRBJ2-2
CASSKGLAGVTGELFF
TGTGCCAGCAGCAAGGGACTAGCGGGAGTCACCGGGGAGCTGTTTTTT
>NA|NA|TRBV7-8|TRBJ1-4
CASSPEDSNEKLFF
TGTGCCAGCAGCCCGGAGGACAGTAATGAAAAACTGTTTTTT
>NA|TRBD1|TRBV30|TRBJ2-7
CAWGQGVLYEQYF
TGTGCCTGGGGTCAGGGGGTCCTTTACGAGCAGTACTTC
>NA|TRBD1|TRBV13|TRBJ2-1
CASSLNRGNEQFF
TGTGCCAGCAGCCTCAACAGGGGAAATGAGCAGTTCTTC
>NA|NA|TRBV7-5|TRBJ1-2
CARNQVGKTYGYTF
TGTGCCAGAAACCAAGTAGGAAAGACCTATGGCTACACCTTC
>NA|NA|TRBV7-6|TRBJ1-6
CASSSIGRFAHSPLHF
TGTGCCAGCAGCTCCATCGGCCGGTTTGCTCATTCACCCCTCCACTTT
>NA|TRBD1|TRBV19|TRBJ2-7
CASSISDRGDYEQYF
TGTGCCAGTAGTATTTCCGACAGGGGTGACTACGAGCAGTACTTC
>NA|NA|TRBV29-1|TRBJ2-7
CSVESSAWGEQYF
TGCAGCGTTGAGTCTAGCGCGTGGGGCGAGCAGTACTTC
>NA|TRBD1|TRBV2|TRBJ1-4
CASYRGQDNEKLFF
TGTGCCAGCTACAGGGGGCAGGATAATGAAAAACTGTTTTTT
>NA|TRBD1|TRBV7-9|TRBJ1-4
CASSLSDRGRQEKLFF
TGTGCCAGCAGCTTATCGGACAGGGGGCGCCAAGAAAAACTGTTTTTT
>NA|NA|TRBV9|TRBJ1-2
CASSPGPTF
TGTGCCAGCAGCCCTGGTCCCACCTTC
>once|NA|TRBV7-2|TRBJ2-5
CASSLVLRGWETQYF
TGTGCCAGCAGCTTAGTTCTACGGGGGTGGGAGACCCAGTACTTC
>NA|NA|TRBV28|TRBJ2-1
CASSLTSVGKYNEQFF
TGTGCCAGCAGCTTGACCTCAGTTGGAAAATACAATGAGCAGTTCTTC
>NA|NA|TRBV28|TRBJ1-5
CASTFGNQPQHF
TGTGCCAGCACCTTCGGCAATCAGCCCCAGCATTTT
>NA|NA|TRBV7-2|TRBJ2-1
CASSLVDGLGNEQFF
TGTGCCAGCAGCTTAGTGGATGGTTTAGGCAATGAGCAGTTCTTC
>NA|TRBD1|TRBV19|TRBJ2-1
CASSLDRMTIYNEQFF
TGTGCCAGTAGTTTGGACAGGATGACAATCTACAATGAGCAGTTCTTC
>NA|TRBD2|TRBV7-2|TRBJ2-3
CASSLRLAGGTDTQYF
TGTGCCAGCAGCTTAAGGCTAGCGGGAGGCACAGATACGCAGTATTTT
>NA|NA|TRBV19|TRBJ2-3
CASSARLGDTQYF
TGTGCCAGTAGTGCTAGACTAGGGGATACGCAGTATTTT
>NA|NA|TRBV5-5|TRBJ1-4
CASSWSGGGGEKLFF
TGTGCCAGCAGCTGGTCTGGCGGGGGAGGTGAAAAACTGTTTTTT
>NA|TRBD1|TRBV10-3|TRBJ1-2
CAISESPGGVEGYTF
TGTGCCATCAGTGAGTCTCCAGGGGGAGTGGAAGGCTACACCTTC
>NA|NA|TRBV15|TRBJ2-7
CATSSGSAGREQYF
TGTGCCACCAGTAGCGGATCCGCTGGAAGGGAGCAGTACTTC
>NA|TRBD2|TRBV6-1|TRBJ2-1
CASSGPLAGGGGRDYNEQFF
TGTGCCAGCAGTGGACCCCTAGCGGGAGGGGGAGGACGAGATTACAATGAGCAGTTCTTC
>once|TRBD2|TRBV28|TRBJ2-7
CASSPMGGLAEYEQYF
TGTGCCAGCAGTCCCATGGGGGGACTAGCGGAATACGAGCAGTACTTC
>NA|NA|TRBV4-1|TRBJ1-1
CASSPHDTNTEAFF
TGCGCCAGCAGCCCCCATGACACGAACACTGAAGCTTTCTTT
>NA|NA|TRBV7-6|TRBJ2-7
CASSPSGSFEQYF
TGTGCCAGCAGTCCTTCGGGGTCTTTCGAGCAGTACTTC
>NA|TRBD1|TRBV5-1|TRBJ2-1
CASSLRSTNTGGPEQFF
TGCGCCAGCAGCTTGCGCTCGACCAATACAGGGGGCCCCGAGCAGTTCTTC
>once|NA|TRBV5-1|TRBJ2-2
CASSNLLEAYTGELFF
TGCGCCAGCAGCAACCTTTTGGAGGCGTACACCGGGGAGCTGTTTTTT
>NA|NA|TRBV27|TRBJ2-7
CAAGKGVSYEQYF
TGTGCCGCCGGTAAAGGGGTCTCCTACGAGCAGTACTTC
>NA|TRBD1|TRBV27|TRBJ2-3
CASYSRDRGISTDTQYF
TGTGCCAGCTATTCCCGGGACAGGGGCATAAGCACAGATACGCAGTATTTT
>NA|NA|TRBV9|TRBJ2-7
CASSVQSGYEQYF
TGTGCCAGCAGCGTTCAAAGTGGGTACGAGCAGTACTTC
>NA|TRBD1|TRBV7-6|TRBJ1-2
CASSSTTGNDYGYTF
TGTGCCAGCAGCTCGACGACAGGGAACGACTATGGCTACACCTTC
>NA|NA|TRBV11-1|TRBJ2-7
CASSMGPNYEQYF
TGTGCCAGCAGCATGGGACCGAACTACGAGCAGTACTTC
>NA|NA|TRBV27|TRBJ2-7
CASSFSPSREQYF
TGTGCCAGCAGTTTTAGTCCTAGTCGTGAGCAGTACTTC
>NA|NA|TRBV7-9|TRBJ2-6
CASLAQGPGANVLTF
TGTGCCAGCTTGGCTCAGGGGCCCGGGGCCAACGTCCTGACTTTC
>NA|NA|TRBV29-1|TRBJ1-4
CSVESAQTGELFF
TGCAGCGTTGAAAGTGCCCAGACGGGTGAACTGTTTTTT
>NA|NA|TRBV9|TRBJ2-3
CASSVGGFVRADTQYF
TGTGCCAGCAGCGTAGGGGGGTTCGTAAGGGCAGATACGCAGTATTTT
>NA|NA|TRBV9|TRBJ1-2
CASSRSPSGSGSYGYTF
TGTGCCAGCAGCCGTAGCCCCTCCGGCTCTGGGTCTTATGGCTACACCTTC